Presented here are 18 T cell receptor beta chains from one specimen sequenced in a study of technical replicates of blood from a handful of donors. Assay used: immunoSEQ multiplex PCR; TCRdb lists only in-frame clones, some missing. The sample has some 68,000 clones; roughly 92% are singletons. Sequencing input: T cells isolated from PBMCs. All receptors derive from a human donor in good health.

The sample holds one count of this clone. The genes are TRBV28 and TRBJ1-2; TRBD1 agrees at 8 bases. This CDR3 spans 15 amino acids. Germline CDR1 is MDHEN and CDR2 is SYDVKM. V lost 5 bases to trimming and J lost 4 bases; unmatched junction nucleotides: 9. In DNA form, the CDR3 reads TGTGCCAGCAGTGTACCTACAGGGGGAGGCTATGGCTACACCTTC. It encodes CASSVPTGGGYGYTF.

The V and J genes are TRBV5-1 and TRBJ2-1; weak D call: TRBD2 (6 bases). Trimming removed 4 bases from V and 5 bases from J, with 13 bases in between. The CDR3 length is 14 residues. In germline, CDR1 is SGHRS, CDR2 YFSETQ. CDR3 protein: CASSISGPNNEQFF. CDR3 DNA sequence: TGCGCCAGCAGCATTAGCGGACCTAACAATGAGCAGTTCTTC.

This clone has a single count. The chain uses TRBV19 and TRBJ1-5, with D unresolved. CDR1 and CDR2 (germline): LNHDA, SQIVND (reference sequence). The CDR3 contains 13 residues. The V end was cut by 3 bases, the J end by 8 bases, with 11 bases between. The CDR3 sequence is CASSISLSEPQHF. Here the CDR3 DNA reads TGTGCCAGTAGTATTAGTCTCTCCGAGCCCCAGCATTTT. The complete variable domain, with remaining parts taken from reference TRBV19 and TRBJ1-5, reads DGGITQSPKYLFRKEGQNVTLSCEQNLNHDAMYWYRQDPGQGLRLIYYSQIVNDFQKGDIAEGYSVSREKKESFPLTVTSAQKNPTAFYLCASSISLSEPQHFGDGTRLSIL.

The chain recombines TRBV30 with TRBJ2-1; a weak D match, TRBD1 (5 bases). V was trimmed by 5 bases and J by 4 bases, leaving 12 bases between them. This CDR3 spans 13 amino acids. CDR1 is GTSNPN, CDR2 SVGIG, per germline (reference sequence). This CDR3 is CAWGQDRYNEQFF. CDR3 nucleotide sequence: TGTGCCTGGGGCCAAGACAGATACAATGAGCAGTTCTTC.

V gene TRBV29-1 combines with J gene TRBJ2-7; TRBD1 is a possible D gene (5 bases). V was shortened by 3 bases and J by 6 bases, with 12 bases between the two germline ends. CDR1 is SQVTM, CDR2 ANQGSEA, per germline. The CDR3 is 12 amino acids. CDR3 residues: CSVELAGREQYF. CDR3 sequence (DNA): TGCAGCGTTGAGTTGGCAGGGCGCGAGCAGTACTTC.

J is TRBJ1-4 and V is TRBV7-9; D not resolved. Germline values: CDR1 SEHNR, CDR2 FQNEAQ (reference sequence). The CDR3 has 15 amino acids. Trimming left V 2 bases short and J 7 bases short, with 14 bases between. The CDR3 protein is CASSLFLRGGEKLFF. The CDR3 coding sequence is TGTGCCAGCAGCTTATTTTTACGAGGTGGTGAAAAACTGTTTTTT.

CDR3: CASSIASGGTYEQYF. DNA of the CDR3: TGTGCCAGCAGCATCGCTTCAGGGGGGACCTACGAGCAGTACTTC. This chain connects TRBV6-1 to TRBJ2-7; possibly TRBD1 for D (7 bases). Between the trimmed V and J ends, which lost 6 bases and 2 bases, there was a span of 17 bases. The CDR3 spans 15 residues. Germline CDR1 MNHNS, CDR2 SASEGT.

The V and J genes are TRBV4-2 and TRBJ1-2; D remains unclear. Deletions cut 1 base from V and 3 bases from J, with 9 bases between. Germline V gene data show CDR1 as LGHNA and CDR2 as YNFKEQ. The CDR3 has 14 residues. CDR3 in amino acids: CASSQGAGDYGYTF. The DNA of the CDR3 is TGTGCCAGCAGCCAAGGGGCCGGGGACTATGGCTACACCTTC.

The chain has TRBV19 and TRBJ1-2, with TRBD1 as a possible D gene (5 bases). The CDR3 runs to 13 residues. V dropped 7 bases and J dropped 4 bases, with 13 bases sitting between them. Germline loops: CDR1 LNHDA, CDR2 SQIVND (reference sequence). CDR3 in amino acids: CASNTRQLYGYTF. DNA of the CDR3: TGTGCCAGTAATACCCGACAGCTCTATGGCTACACCTTC.

The genes are TRBV6-5 and TRBJ2-2; no reliable D call. Trimming pared 6 bases from V and 4 bases from J, leaving 3 bases between. The germline CDR1 and CDR2 sequences are MNHEY and SVGAGI. This CDR3 region has 11 residues. The CDR3, as DNA: TGTGCCAGCAGGAGCACCGGGGAGCTGTTTTTT. This translates into CASRSTGELFF.

The chain joins TRBV30 to TRBJ2-3; TRBD1 matches 9 bases. Germline V gene lookup returns CDR1 GTSNPN and CDR2 SVGIG (reference sequence). V dropped 0 bases and J dropped 2; count of bases not matched to a gene: 15. This CDR3 has 19 residues. CDR3 amino acids: CAWSVIILTGQGFTDTQYF. As DNA, the CDR3 is TGTGCCTGGAGTGTAATAATTCTTACGGGACAGGGCTTCACAGATACGCAGTATTTT. Drawing the rest from reference TRBV30 and TRBJ2-3, the complete variable domain is SQTIHQWPATLVQPVGSPLSLECTVEGTSNPNLYWYRQAAGRGLQLLFYSVGIGQISSEVPQNLSASRPQDRQFILSSKKLLLSDSGFYLCAWSVIILTGQGFTDTQYFGPGTRLTVL.

This chain links TRBV11-2 with TRBJ2-3; D is perhaps TRBD1 (5 bases). V lost 5 bases and J lost 5, with 11 bases in between. The CDR3 extends over 13 amino acids. Per germline, CDR1 SGHAT and CDR2 FQNNGV. The CDR3, as DNA: TGTGCCAGCAGCCAGGGTTTGGAAGATACGCAGTATTTT. Its translation: CASSQGLEDTQYF.

In DNA, the CDR3 is TGCAGTGCTAGAGAAGCCTATGGCTACACCTTC. It is translated as CSAREAYGYTF. The rearrangement joins TRBV20-1 to TRBJ1-2; D gene uncertain. Germline V gives CDR1 DFQATT, CDR2 SNEGSKA (reference sequence). Trimming stripped 0 bases from V and 4 bases from J, with 3 bases between. CDR3 length: 11 amino acids.

CDR3 amino acids: CASSGRGGVHYNEQFF. In DNA, the CDR3 is TGTGCCAGCAGCGGTCGCGGGGGAGTTCACTACAATGAGCAGTTCTTC. The genes are TRBV7-2 and TRBJ2-1; the match to TRBD2 covers 7 bases. This CDR3 region has 16 residues. Unmatched junction bases numbered 10, after V lost 5 bases and J lost 3 bases. CDR1 and CDR2 (germline): SGHTA, FQGNSA. The whole variable domain, filled in from reference TRBV7-2 and TRBJ2-1, reads GAGVSQSPSNKVTEKGKDVELRCDPISGHTALYWYRQSLGQGLEFLIYFQGNSAPDKSGLPSDRFSAERTGGSVSTLTIQRTQQEDSAVYLCASSGRGGVHYNEQFFGPGTRLTVL.

Turning to this clone: The junction and the germline gene differ at one end; a read error may be behind it. The gene calls are TRBV7-2 and TRBJ1-2, with D unclear. The germline CDR1 and CDR2 sequences are SGHTA and FQGNSA. The CDR3 loop spans 11 amino acids. The CDR3, as DNA: TGTGCCAGCAGCTCCACTTTTACCTGGTCCTTC. Translation: CASSSTFTWSF.

The CDR3 loop is CASSLRGGATEAFF. The CDR3 DNA is TGTGCCAGCAGTTTAAGAGGGGGCGCTACTGAAGCTTTCTTT. The chain employs TRBV28 and TRBJ1-1, with 7 positions matching TRBD1. V shed 2 bases, J shed 5 bases, and the junction held 5 bases outside the gene matches. This CDR3 is 14 amino acids long. Germline lookup yields CDR1 MDHEN and CDR2 SYDVKM.

This chain links TRBV20-1 with TRBJ2-1, with D perhaps TRBD2 (6 bases). The ends were cut back, 5 bases at V and 8 bases at J, with 10 bases in the middle. CDR1 and CDR2 from the germline V gene are DFQATT and SNEGSKA (reference sequence). The CDR3 consists of 11 residues. The CDR3 DNA follows: TGCAGTGCTTCTGGAGGGGATGAGCAGTTCTTC. Translation: CSASGGDEQFF.

A note on this clone: Other DNA sequences from this sample encode an identical CDR3 as well. CDR3 nucleotides: TGTGCCAGCAGCCTAGGCGGGAGCGGCTCCTACGAGCAGTACTTC. Protein sequence: CASSLGGSGSYEQYF. The chain links TRBV27 to TRBJ2-7; TRBD2 matches at 7 bases. The J segment lost 0 bases and the V segment lost 6 bases, leaving 8 bases of the junction unmatched. CDR1 and CDR2 (germline): MNHEY, SMNVEV (reference sequence). The CDR3 covers 15 residues.